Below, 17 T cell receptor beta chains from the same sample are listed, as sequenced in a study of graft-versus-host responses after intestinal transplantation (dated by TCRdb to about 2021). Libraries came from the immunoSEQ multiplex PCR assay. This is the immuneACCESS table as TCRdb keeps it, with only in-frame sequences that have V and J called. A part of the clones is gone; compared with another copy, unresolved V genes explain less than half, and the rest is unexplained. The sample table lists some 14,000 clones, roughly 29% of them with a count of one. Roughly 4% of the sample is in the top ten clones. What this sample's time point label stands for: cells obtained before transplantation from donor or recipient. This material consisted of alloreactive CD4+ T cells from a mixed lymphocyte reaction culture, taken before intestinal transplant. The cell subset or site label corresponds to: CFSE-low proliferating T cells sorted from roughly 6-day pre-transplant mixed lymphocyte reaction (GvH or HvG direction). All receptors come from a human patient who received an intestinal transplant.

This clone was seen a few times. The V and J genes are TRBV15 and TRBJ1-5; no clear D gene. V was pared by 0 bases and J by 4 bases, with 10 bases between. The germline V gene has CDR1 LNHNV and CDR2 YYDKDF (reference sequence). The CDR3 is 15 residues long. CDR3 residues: CATSRDLRGNQPQHF. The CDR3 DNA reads TGTGCCACCAGCAGAGACCTCCGAGGAAATCAGCCCCAGCATTTT.

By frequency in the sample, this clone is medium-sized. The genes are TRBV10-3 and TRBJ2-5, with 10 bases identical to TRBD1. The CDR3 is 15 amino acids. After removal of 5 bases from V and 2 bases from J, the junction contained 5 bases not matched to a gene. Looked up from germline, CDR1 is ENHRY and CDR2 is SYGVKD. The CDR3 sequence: CAISRGQGRQETQYF. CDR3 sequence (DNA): TGTGCCATCAGTCGGGGACAGGGGAGGCAAGAGACCCAGTACTTC.

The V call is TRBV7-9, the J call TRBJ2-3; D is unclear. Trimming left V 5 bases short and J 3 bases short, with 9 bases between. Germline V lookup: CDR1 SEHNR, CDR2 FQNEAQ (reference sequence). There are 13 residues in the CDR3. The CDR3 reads CASSQEPTDTQYF. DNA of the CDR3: TGTGCCAGCAGCCAGGAACCTACAGATACGCAGTATTTT.

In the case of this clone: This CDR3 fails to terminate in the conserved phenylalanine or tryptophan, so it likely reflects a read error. The DNA for the CDR3 is TGTGCCAGCAGTCTCGGACAGGGTGGCTATGGCTACACCCTC. It encodes CASSLGQGGYGYTL. The genes are TRBV28 and TRBJ1-2; 8 nucleotides line up with TRBD1. Per germline, CDR1 MDHEN and CDR2 SYDVKM. This CDR3 comprises 14 residues. Trimming cost V 5 bases and J 4 bases; bases outside gene matches: 6.

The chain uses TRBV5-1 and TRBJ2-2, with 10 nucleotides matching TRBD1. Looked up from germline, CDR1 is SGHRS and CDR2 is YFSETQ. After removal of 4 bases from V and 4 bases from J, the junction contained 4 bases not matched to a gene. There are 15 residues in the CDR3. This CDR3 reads CASSTRTGGTGELFF. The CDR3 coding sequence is TGCGCCAGCAGCACCAGGACAGGGGGCACCGGGGAGCTGTTTTTT.

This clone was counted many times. The DNA of the CDR3 is TGCGCCAGCAGCTTGTTCAGGGCGGAGAACACTGAAGCTTTCTTT. This gives the protein CASSLFRAENTEAFF. The chain is built from TRBV5-1 and TRBJ1-1, with D possibly matching TRBD1 (5 bases). The length of the CDR3 is 15 residues. CDR1 is SGHRS and CDR2 is YFSETQ in the germline V gene. The V gene lost 1 base and the J gene lost 1 base, with 11 bases spanning the gap.

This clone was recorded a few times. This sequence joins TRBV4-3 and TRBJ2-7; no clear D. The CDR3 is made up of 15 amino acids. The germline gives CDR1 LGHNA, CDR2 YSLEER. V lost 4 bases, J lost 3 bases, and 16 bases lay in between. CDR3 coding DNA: TGCGCCAGCAGCCTCCAACTCGTCCGTATCTACGAGCAGTACTTC. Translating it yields CASSLQLVRIYEQYF.

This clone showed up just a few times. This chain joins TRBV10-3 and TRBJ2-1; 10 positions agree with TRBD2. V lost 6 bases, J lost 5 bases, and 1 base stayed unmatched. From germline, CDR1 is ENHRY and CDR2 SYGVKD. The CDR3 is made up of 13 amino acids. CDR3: CAIRTSGHNEQFF. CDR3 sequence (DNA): TGTGCCATCAGGACTAGCGGGCACAATGAGCAGTTCTTC.

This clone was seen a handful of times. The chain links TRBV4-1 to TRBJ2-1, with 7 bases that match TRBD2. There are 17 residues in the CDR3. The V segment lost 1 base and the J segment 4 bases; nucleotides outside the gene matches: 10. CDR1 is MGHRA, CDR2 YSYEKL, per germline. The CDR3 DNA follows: TGCGCCAGCAGCCAAGTCGTCGGGGGAGGGATATACAATGAGCAGTTCTTC. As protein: CASSQVVGGGIYNEQFF.

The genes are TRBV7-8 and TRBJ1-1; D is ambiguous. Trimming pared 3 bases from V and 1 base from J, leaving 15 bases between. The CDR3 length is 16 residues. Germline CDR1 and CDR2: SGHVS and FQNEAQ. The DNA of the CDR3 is TGTGCCAGCAGCTTCGTCGGGAGGGCGAAGAACACTGAAGCTTTCTTT. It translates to CASSFVGRAKNTEAFF.

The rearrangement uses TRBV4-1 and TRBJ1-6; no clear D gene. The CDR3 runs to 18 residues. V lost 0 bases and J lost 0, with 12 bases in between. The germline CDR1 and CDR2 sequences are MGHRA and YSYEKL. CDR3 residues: CASSQDLRARSYNSPLHF. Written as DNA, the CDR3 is TGCGCCAGCAGCCAAGATCTTAGGGCCCGCTCCTATAATTCACCCCTCCACTTT.

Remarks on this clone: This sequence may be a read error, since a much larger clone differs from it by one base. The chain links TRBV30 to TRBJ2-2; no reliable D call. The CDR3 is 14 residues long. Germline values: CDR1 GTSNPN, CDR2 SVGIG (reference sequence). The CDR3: CARSAGRKGGELFF. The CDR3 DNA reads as TGTGCCCGGAGTGCTGGAAGGAAGGGCGGGGAGCTGTTTTTT.

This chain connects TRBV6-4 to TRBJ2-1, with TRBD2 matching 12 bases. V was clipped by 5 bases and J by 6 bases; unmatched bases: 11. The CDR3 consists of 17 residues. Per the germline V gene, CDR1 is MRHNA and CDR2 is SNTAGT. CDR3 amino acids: CASSYYRLAGGFNEQFF. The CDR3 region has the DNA TGTGCCAGCAGTTACTACCGGCTAGCGGGAGGGTTCAATGAGCAGTTCTTC.

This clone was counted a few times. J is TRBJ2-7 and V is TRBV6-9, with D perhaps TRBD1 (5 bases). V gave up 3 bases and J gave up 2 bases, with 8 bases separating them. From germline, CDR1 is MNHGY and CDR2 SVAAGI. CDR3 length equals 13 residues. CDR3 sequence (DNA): TGTGCCAGCAGTTACGACAGTACCTACGAGCAGTACTTC. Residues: CASSYDSTYEQYF.

Here the CDR3 DNA reads TGTGCCAGCAGACCGGACAGGGGCAGCTCCTACGAGCAGTACTTC. Translated, it gives CASRPDRGSSYEQYF. V gene TRBV6-5 combines with J gene TRBJ2-7, with TRBD1 identical over 9 bases. The germline CDR1 and CDR2 sequences are MNHEY and SVGAGI. Trimming at V came to 6 bases and at J to 0 bases, leaving 6 bases not matched to a gene. The CDR3 length is 15 residues.

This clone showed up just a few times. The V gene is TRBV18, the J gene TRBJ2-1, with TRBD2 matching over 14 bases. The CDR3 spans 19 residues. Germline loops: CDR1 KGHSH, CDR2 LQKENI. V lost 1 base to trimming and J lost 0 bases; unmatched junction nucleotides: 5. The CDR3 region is CASSPQGLAGEPSYNEQFF. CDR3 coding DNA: TGTGCCAGCTCACCACAGGGACTAGCGGGAGAGCCCTCCTACAATGAGCAGTTCTTC.

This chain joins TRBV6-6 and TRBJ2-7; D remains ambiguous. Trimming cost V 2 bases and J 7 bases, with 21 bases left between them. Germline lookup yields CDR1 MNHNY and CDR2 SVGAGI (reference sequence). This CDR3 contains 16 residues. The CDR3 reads CASSYGSSTLSREQYF. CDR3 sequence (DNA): TGTGCCAGCAGTTACGGATCATCCACATTGTCGAGGGAGCAGTACTTC.